This T cell receptor (beta chain) was observed in a study of T-cell reconstitution after alpha-beta-depleted transplantation in children. Study conclusions and caveats: One year after transplant, T-cell counts and diversity came mostly from newly produced T cells.

The CDR3 loop spans 15 amino acids. V lost 1 base and J 4 bases, leaving 11 bases between the germline ends. Unique molecular identifiers were used to barcode this TCRbeta library. TCRdb recomputed calls from the PCR reads with MiXCR, one row per CDR3 protein. The sample has about 250,000 distinct CDR3 sequences, around 25% seen once. This clonotype turned up a few times. Its antigen remains unidentified. Sequenced material: PBMCs, mostly from graft donor cells, taken 360 days after TCRalphabeta/CD19-depleted stem cell transplant. This clonotype was sampled from a female patient aged 2-9 years who had a stem cell transplant for congenital amegakaryocytic thrombocytopenia, so the T cells may come from the graft donor. The rearrangement joins TRBV12-3 or TRBV12-4 to TRBJ2-1; D could derive from TRBD1 or TRBD2 (5 bases each). The CDR3 here is CASSLDPGPYNEQFF. CDR3 nucleotides: TGTGCCAGCAGTTTAGACCCGGGACCTTACAATGAGCAGTTCTTC.